The 18 T cell receptor beta chains listed next were all sequenced from one sample in a study of blood T cell repertoires in COVID-19. Clones were sequenced by immunoSEQ multiplex PCR, and TCRdb holds only the in-frame ones, with some missing. The sample shows about 220,000 clones, roughly 89% of them seen only once. The material sequenced was PBMCs or T cells enriched from blood (not recorded which). All receptors derive from a man aged 30 to 45 who had been exposed to COVID-19.

V usage is TRBV19 and J usage is TRBJ2-7; TRBD2 aligns across 7 bases. V dropped 7 bases and J dropped 1; count of bases not matched to a gene: 4. CDR1 is LNHDA and CDR2 is SQIVND in the germline V gene (reference sequence). This CDR3 contains 13 residues. CDR3 protein: CASIGGSSYEQYF. As DNA, the CDR3 is TGTGCCAGTATCGGGGGGTCGTCCTACGAGCAGTACTTC.

J is TRBJ1-1 and V is TRBV7-2, with a weak D call TRBD1 (6 bases). CDR3 size: 14 residues. CDR1 and CDR2 from the germline V gene are SGHTA and FQGNSA. Trimming shortened V by 5 bases and J by 1 base, and 11 bases separated the two germline ends. The CDR3 loop is CASSKQGENTEAFF. Written as DNA, the CDR3 is TGTGCCAGCAGCAAACAGGGAGAGAACACTGAAGCTTTCTTT.

The chain joins TRBV13 to TRBJ2-1; 10 bases line up with TRBD2. The germline CDR1 and CDR2 sequences are PRHDT and FYEKMQ (reference sequence). The ends lost 5 bases at V and 4 bases at J; junction bases unmatched: 8. This CDR3 has 16 amino acids. In nucleotides, the CDR3 is TGTGCCAGCAGCCTGACTGGACTAGCGGATTACAATGAGCAGTTCTTC. It yields the protein CASSLTGLADYNEQFF.

This sequence joins TRBV7-9 and TRBJ1-1; TRBD1 matches 10 bases. The CDR3 spans 17 residues. Germline lookup yields CDR1 SEHNR and CDR2 FQNEAQ (reference sequence). Trimming took 10 bases from V and 6 from J; bases not matched to a gene: 20. This CDR3 is CATHVSRSRDRGPEAFF. For the CDR3, the DNA is TGTGCCACCCATGTCTCACGTTCCCGGGACAGGGGACCTGAAGCTTTCTTT.

The chain has TRBV3-1 (or the pseudogene TRBV3-2) and TRBJ2-1, with TRBD1 matching 7 bases. CDR1 is LGHDT and CDR2 is YNNKEL in the germline V gene (reference sequence). The CDR3 is 13 residues long. The J segment lost 5 bases and the V segment lost 3 bases, leaving 1 base of the junction unmatched. CDR3: CASSHQGDNEQFF. CDR3 DNA: TGTGCCAGCAGCCACCAGGGGGACAATGAGCAGTTCTTC.

The V call is TRBV10-3, the J call TRBJ2-1, with 8 bases aligning to TRBD1. The ends lost 4 bases at V and 1 base at J; junction bases unmatched: 6. Germline V gene data show CDR1 as ENHRY and CDR2 as SYGVKD. The CDR3 runs 16 residues. The CDR3 loop reads CAISGPRDRSYNEQFF. DNA of the CDR3: TGTGCCATCAGTGGCCCCCGGGACAGGTCCTACAATGAGCAGTTCTTC.

V gene TRBV3-1 (or the pseudogene TRBV3-2) combines with J gene TRBJ1-5; D gene uncertain. Germline-derived CDR1 and CDR2 are LGHDT and YNNKEL (reference sequence). V dropped 4 bases and J dropped 1 base, with 8 bases sitting between them. This CDR3 has 14 amino acids. For the CDR3, the DNA is TGTGCCAGCAGCCGAGGAGGGAGCAATCAGCCCCAGCATTTT. Translation: CASSRGGSNQPQHF.

This chain connects TRBV4-1 to TRBJ2-2; TRBD2 aligns across 10 bases. Trimming at V came to 4 bases and at J to 6 bases, leaving 8 bases not matched to a gene. CDR1 and CDR2 (germline): MGHRA, YSYEKL. The CDR3 contains 16 residues. CDR3 sequence: CASSPSSGGPSGELFF. The DNA of the CDR3 is TGCGCCAGCAGCCCGTCTAGCGGGGGCCCGTCCGGGGAGCTGTTTTTT.

The rearrangement joins TRBV20-1 to TRBJ2-5; D is unresolved. The CDR3 length is 11 residues. With 2 bases removed from V and 3 bases from J, the gap between germline ends came to 4 bases. CDR1 and CDR2 from the germline V gene are DFQATT and SNEGSKA (reference sequence). As DNA, the CDR3 is TGCAGTGCTAGAAGAGAAGAGACCCAGTACTTC. Protein sequence: CSARREETQYF.

The rearrangement links TRBV18 to TRBJ1-6, with 10 nucleotides matching TRBD1. The V gene end was trimmed by 5 bases and the J gene end by 7 bases; junction bases not matched to a gene: 8. The CDR3 contains 16 residues. The germline gives CDR1 KGHSH, CDR2 LQKENI. The CDR3 sequence is CASSTQGQGSNSPLHF. The CDR3 region has the DNA TGTGCCAGCTCAACCCAGGGACAGGGGAGCAATTCACCCCTCCACTTT. Complete variable domain (other parts from reference TRBV18 and TRBJ1-6): NAGVMQNPRHLVRRRGQEARLRCSPMKGHSHVYWYRQLPEEGLKFMVYLQKENIIDESGMPKERFSAEFPKEGPSILRIQQVVRGDSAAYFCASSTQGQGSNSPLHFGNGTRLTVT.

The V gene is TRBV4-1, the J gene TRBJ2-1; D remains unclear. The CDR3 consists of 16 residues. Trimming removed 1 base at V and 8 bases at J, with 18 bases between. Germline CDR1 is MGHRA and CDR2 is YSYEKL. The CDR3 coding sequence is TGCGCCAGCAGCCAAGGGTCTTCGTTCGGGTTGGATGAGCAGTTCTTC. Translating gives CASSQGSSFGLDEQFF.

The CDR3 loop reads CASSQEAGGEGEQYF. The DNA of the CDR3 is TGCGCCAGCAGCCAAGAAGCGGGGGGGGAAGGTGAGCAGTACTTC. This chain connects TRBV4-1 to TRBJ2-7, with 10 bases matching TRBD2. V lost 0 bases, J lost 7 bases, and 6 bases stayed unmatched. The V gene's germline CDR1 is MGHRA and CDR2 YSYEKL. The CDR3 consists of 15 residues.

The chain carries TRBV19 and TRBJ1-5, with a tentative D call TRBD1 (5 bases). V dropped 7 bases and J dropped 2 bases, with 12 bases sitting between them. This CDR3 contains 14 residues. The V gene's germline CDR1 is LNHDA and CDR2 SQIVND (reference sequence). The DNA for the CDR3 is TGTGCCAGTAAGGGGTCATTAGGCAATCAGCCCCAGCATTTT. It translates to CASKGSLGNQPQHF. Filled out from reference TRBV19 and TRBJ1-5, the complete variable domain reads DGGITQSPKYLFRKEGQNVTLSCEQNLNHDAMYWYRQDPGQGLRLIYYSQIVNDFQKGDIAEGYSVSREKKESFPLTVTSAQKNPTAFYLCASKGSLGNQPQHFGDGTRLSIL.

The chain recombines TRBV4-2 with TRBJ1-1; 7 nucleotides align to TRBD1. Trimming at V came to 7 bases and at J to 8 bases, leaving 10 bases not matched to a gene. There are 13 residues in the CDR3. Germline CDR1 is LGHNA and CDR2 is YNFKEQ. The CDR3 DNA sequence: TGTGCCAGCATCTCAGGGGGGCGGCAGGAAGCTTTCTTT. Protein product: CASISGGRQEAFF.

V and J are TRBV12-3 or TRBV12-4 and TRBJ1-6; no clear D. CDR3 length equals 12 residues. Trimming cost V 6 bases and J 8 bases, with 8 bases left between them. The CDR3 bases are TGTGCCAGCAGAAACGGGGATTCACCCCTCCACTTT. Translation gives CASRNGDSPLHF.

The chain carries TRBV4-1 and TRBJ1-4; D gene uncertain. This CDR3 has 16 residues. Germline V CDR1 and CDR2: MGHRA, YSYEKL. Trimming took off 4 bases at V and 0 bases at J, with 12 bases between the two ends. The CDR3 sequence: CASSPVLAATNEKLFF. The CDR3 DNA is TGCGCCAGCAGCCCTGTATTAGCGGCAACTAATGAAAAACTGTTTTTT.

The rearrangement uses TRBV5-4 and TRBJ1-1; D is ambiguous. From germline, CDR1 is SGHNT and CDR2 YYREEE (reference sequence). V lost 5 bases and J 0 bases, leaving 11 bases between the germline ends. The CDR3 totals 14 residues. In nucleotides, the CDR3 is TGTGCCAGCAGAACTGGCGACTTGAACACTGAAGCTTTCTTT. It codes for CASRTGDLNTEAFF.

The chain combines TRBV4-1 with TRBJ2-1; a possible D gene is TRBD2 (6 bases). The CDR3 extends over 19 amino acids. Germline V lookup: CDR1 MGHRA, CDR2 YSYEKL. V gave up 3 bases and J gave up 1 base, with 22 bases separating them. The DNA of the CDR3 is TGCGCCAGCAGCCAGGAGGGGTGGGGGATGACGGGATCCTACAATGAGCAGTTCTTC. It codes for CASSQEGWGMTGSYNEQFF.